This T cell receptor beta chain was profiled in a study of PD-L1 blockade in urothelial cancer. Study information: Atezolizumab 1,200 mg was given intravenously every 3 weeks, starting 2014. Bladder-origin urothelial cancer in males described about 85% of the roughly 29 patients. Blood analysis occurred 3 weeks (second dose) and 6 weeks after treatment start. Overall study findings and caveats: Patients who had durable benefit saw their tumor-associated blood clones expand more at 3 weeks.

The CDR3 has 14 residues. The V gene's germline CDR1 is MDHEN and CDR2 SYDVKM. The V segment lost 8 bases and the J segment 7 bases; nucleotides outside the gene matches: 9. Time point in this sample: pretreatment peripheral blood. A remark on this clone: The antigen remains undetermined.

Method: immunoSEQ multiplex PCR; TCRdb's copy keeps in-frame clones and lacks some. This table has some 90,000 clones, around 90% appearing once. This TCR derives from an elderly woman with urothelial cancer. The sample here was PBMCs, taken around atezolizumab (anti-PD-L1) treatment. The chain is built from TRBV28 and TRBJ1-5; 9 nucleotides line up with TRBD1. In DNA form, the CDR3 reads TGTGCCAGCCGACGGGGAGGGACAGGGCAGCCCCAGCATTTT. This encodes CASRRGGTGQPQHF.